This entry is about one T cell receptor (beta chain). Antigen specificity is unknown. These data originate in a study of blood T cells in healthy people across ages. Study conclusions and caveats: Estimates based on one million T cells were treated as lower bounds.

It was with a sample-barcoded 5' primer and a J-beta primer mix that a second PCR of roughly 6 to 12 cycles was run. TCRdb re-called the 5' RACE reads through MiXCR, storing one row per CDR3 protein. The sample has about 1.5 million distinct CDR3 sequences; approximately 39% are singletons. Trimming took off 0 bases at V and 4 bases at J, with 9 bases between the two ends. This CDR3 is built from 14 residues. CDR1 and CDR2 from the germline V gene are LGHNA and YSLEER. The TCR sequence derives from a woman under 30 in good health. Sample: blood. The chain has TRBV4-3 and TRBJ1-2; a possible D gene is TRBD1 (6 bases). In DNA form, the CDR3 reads TGCGCCAGCAGCCAAGATCCAGGGGCCTATGGCTACACCTTC. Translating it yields CASSQDPGAYGYTF.